This T cell receptor (beta chain) was recorded in a study of CD8 T cells in ankylosing spondylitis. Notes on the study in general: Enrichment of disease-linked clones was reportedly significant in matched ankylosing spondylitis synovial fluid. Within ankylosing spondylitis blood, a TCR beta motif made up of seven to nine highly homologous variants appeared to be characteristic. Relatively scarce in peripheral blood, disease-linked clones were CD8+.

This clonotype was recorded once. Its specificity is unknown. V dropped 3 bases and J dropped 4 bases, with 18 bases sitting between them. CDR1 and CDR2 from the germline V gene are DFQATT and SNEGSKA (reference sequence). The CDR3 contains 15 residues. A quantitative 5'-RACE method, one with molecular barcodes, was used to make TCR beta libraries. Each CDR3 protein gets one entry after TCRdb re-called the 5' RACE reads with MiXCR. The sample includes over 95,000 distinct CDR3 sequences, roughly 8.3% of them seen just once. The chain links TRBV20-1 to TRBJ1-2; TRBD1 might be the D (5 bases). The sequence was obtained from a male donor with ankylosing spondylitis or in good health (not recorded which). Sequenced sample: blood, either unsorted or a sorted T cell fraction (not recorded which). The CDR3 loop reads CSARRAGRLSYGYTF. The DNA for the CDR3 is TGCAGTGCTAGGAGGGCAGGGAGGCTTTCCTATGGCTACACCTTC.